Listed here are 23 T cell receptor beta chains from one sample, sequenced in a study of cytomegalovirus exposure and HLA in healthy donors. TCRdb keeps only in-frame clones here, not all; method: immunoSEQ multiplex PCR. Altogether about 140,000 clones are present, about four fifths being singletons, with the ten largest covering 1.4%. What was sequenced was PBMCs. These receptors originate from a woman aged 25 to 39 in good health and CMV-seronegative.

The V call is TRBV25-1, the J call TRBJ2-3, with no clear D. The CDR3 sequence is 14 residues long. Trimming removed 2 bases from V and 3 bases from J, with 9 bases in between. Germline CDR1 MGHDK, CDR2 SYGVNS. CDR3 in amino acids: CASSEPRATDTQYF. The CDR3 DNA sequence: TGTGCCAGCAGTGAACCTCGAGCAACAGATACGCAGTATTTT.

This rearrangement joins TRBV15 to TRBJ1-2; D unclear. The V gene lost 4 bases and the J gene lost 3 bases, with 6 bases spanning the gap. The CDR3 consists of 12 residues. The germline gives CDR1 LNHNV, CDR2 YYDKDF (reference sequence). As DNA, the CDR3 is TGTGCCACCAGCACCTTAGACTATGGCTACACCTTC. Translating it yields CATSTLDYGYTF.

This chain uses TRBV7-6 with TRBJ2-7; TRBD1 agrees at 11 bases. This CDR3 is 18 amino acids long. V was pared by 5 bases and J by 0 bases, with 12 bases of the junction left unmatched. The germline CDR1 and CDR2 sequences are SGHVS and FNYEAQ. The CDR3 nucleotides are TGTGCCAGCAGCGCCCGGACAGGGGGCCTCCCCTACTCCTACGAGCAGTACTTC. The encoded protein is CASSARTGGLPYSYEQYF. Using reference TRBV7-6 and TRBJ2-7 for the parts outside the CDR3, the full variable domain is GAGVSQSPRYKVTKRGQDVALRCDPISGHVSLYWYRQALGQGPEFLTYFNYEAQQDKSGLPNDRFSAERPEGSISTLTIQRTEQRDSAMYRCASSARTGGLPYSYEQYFGPGTRLTVT.

This rearrangement joins TRBV6-5 to TRBJ2-1; 9 bases align to TRBD2. The CDR3 has 14 amino acids. The V gene end was trimmed by 6 bases and the J gene end by 5 bases; junction bases not matched to a gene: 5. Looked up from germline, CDR1 is MNHEY and CDR2 is SVGAGI. CDR3 sequence: CASSRTSADNEQFF. The CDR3 region has the DNA TGTGCCAGCAGCAGGACTAGCGCTGACAATGAGCAGTTCTTC.

The chain employs TRBV2 and TRBJ1-6, with D perhaps matching TRBD1 (6 bases). In germline, CDR1 is SNHLY, CDR2 FYNNEI. The V and J ends lost 4 bases and 7 bases respectively, with 23 bases between them. The CDR3 runs to 18 residues. The CDR3 sequence: CASSGLGKDSQSNSPLHF. In DNA, the CDR3 is TGTGCCAGCAGTGGTCTGGGAAAGGACAGTCAGTCAAATTCACCCCTCCACTTT. Full variable domain (remainder filled in from reference TRBV2 and TRBJ1-6): EPEVTQTPSHQVTQMGQEVILRCVPISNHLYFYWYRQILGQKVEFLVSFYNNEISEKSEIFDDQFSVERPDGSNFTLKIRSTKLEDSAMYFCASSGLGKDSQSNSPLHFGNGTRLTVT.

This sequence joins TRBV7-8 and TRBJ2-3, with D possibly matching TRBD1 (5 bases). There are 15 residues in the CDR3. Trimming took 3 bases from V and 4 from J, leaving 14 bases between them. Germline CDR1 SGHVS, CDR2 FQNEAQ. For the CDR3, the DNA is TGTGCCAGCAGCTTCAGCGCTGGGGCAGCAGATACGCAGTATTTT. This sequence encodes CASSFSAGAADTQYF.

This chain uses TRBV4-2 with TRBJ2-5; 12 bases are a match to TRBD2. The V and J ends lost 2 bases and 5 bases, in that order; junction bases with no gene match: 6. CDR1 LGHNA and CDR2 YNFKEQ come from the germline V gene. There are 16 residues in the CDR3. CDR3 amino acids: CASSQMTSGGEETQYF. CDR3 DNA sequence: TGTGCCAGCAGCCAAATGACTAGCGGGGGCGAGGAGACCCAGTACTTC.

The sample holds a few counts of this clone. The V call is TRBV7-3, the J call TRBJ2-7; 8 positions match TRBD1. With 6 bases clipped from V and 6 bases from J, the junction kept 10 bases outside the gene matches. Germline CDR1 is SGHTA and CDR2 is FQGTGA. The CDR3 has 14 amino acids. CDR3 loop: CASRFDRGLREQYF. CDR3 DNA: TGTGCCAGCAGGTTCGACAGGGGCCTCCGCGAGCAGTACTTC.

This chain joins TRBV23-1 and TRBJ1-4; TRBD1 agrees at 9 bases. TRBV23-1 is filed as an ORF, its function uncertain. The CDR3 is made up of 20 amino acids. The trim removed 0 bases at V and 7 bases at J, leaving 18 bases unmatched. CDR3 residues: CASSQSSRRDRGFVVEKLFF. CDR3 DNA sequence: TGCGCCAGCAGTCAATCATCGCGCAGAGACAGGGGGTTTGTAGTTGAAAAACTGTTTTTT.

This chain connects TRBV5-4 to TRBJ2-1, with 8 nucleotides matching TRBD2. The CDR3 spans 15 residues. Germline V gives CDR1 SGHNT, CDR2 YYREEE (reference sequence). Losses at the gene ends were 0 bases for V and 5 bases for J; bases not matched to a gene: 4. This CDR3 reads CASSLESGGNNEQFF. Here the CDR3 DNA reads TGTGCCAGCAGCTTGGAAAGCGGGGGCAACAATGAGCAGTTCTTC.

CDR3 nucleotide sequence: TGTGCCAGCAGCCAAGTGGGGTATGGGGGCGGGTTGAACACTGAAGCTTTCTTT. This gives the protein CASSQVGYGGGLNTEAFF. This chain joins TRBV4-2 and TRBJ1-1, with D tentatively TRBD1 (6 bases). Germline values: CDR1 LGHNA, CDR2 YNFKEQ. The germline V and J ends were trimmed by 1 base and 0 bases, with 18 bases remaining between them. This CDR3 is 18 amino acids long.

The V call is TRBV7-6, the J call TRBJ1-3; D gene uncertain. Germline CDR1 is SGHVS and CDR2 is FNYEAQ. The CDR3 has 15 amino acids. V was cut by 5 bases and J by 1 base, with 12 bases left in between. The CDR3 loop reads CASSPTRGSGNTIYF. As DNA, the CDR3 is TGTGCCAGCAGCCCCACCAGAGGTTCTGGAAACACCATATATTTT.

This clone was seen ten or more times. V usage is TRBV5-1 and J usage is TRBJ1-1; weak D call: TRBD1 (6 bases). Deletions cut 4 bases from V and 1 base from J, with 14 bases between. CDR3 length equals 15 residues. Per the germline V gene, CDR1 is SGHRS and CDR2 is YFSETQ. The CDR3 loop reads CASSVGSGENTEAFF. CDR3 DNA: TGCGCCAGCAGCGTGGGTTCAGGGGAGAACACTGAAGCTTTCTTT.

The chain is built from TRBV21-1 and TRBJ2-7; TRBD2, the table's D call, was not compared with the DNA. TRBV21-1 is a known pseudogene. The CDR3 consists of 14 residues. Written as DNA, the CDR3 is TGTGCCAGCACCAACAGCGCGAGCTCCTACGAGCAGTACTTC. Residues: CASTNSASSYEQYF.

In this sample, this clone turned up once. The CDR3 sequence is CASSRADPGSPLHF. For the CDR3, the DNA is TGTGCCAGCAGCCGAGCAGACCCGGGATCACCCCTCCACTTT. The rearrangement joins TRBV13 to TRBJ1-6; the D is unclear. V lost 5 bases to trimming and J lost 10 bases, with 15 bases between them. CDR3 length: 14 amino acids. Germline V gives CDR1 PRHDT, CDR2 FYEKMQ (reference sequence).

The genes are TRBV6-5 and TRBJ1-6, with TRBD1 identical over 7 bases. The CDR3 is 13 residues long. J lost 8 bases, V lost 10 bases, and 8 bases had no gene match. CDR1 MNHEY and CDR2 SVGAGI come from the germline V gene. Here the CDR3 DNA reads TGTGCCACCACTACAGGGGCTTATTCACCCCTCCACTTT. Translated, it gives CATTTGAYSPLHF.

V is TRBV5-6 and J is TRBJ2-5; D is unresolved. This CDR3 contains 14 residues. V was clipped by 0 bases and J by 5 bases, with 11 bases between them. The germline gives CDR1 SGHDT, CDR2 YYEEEE. The chain's CDR3 is CASSLAVTLETQYF. The CDR3 DNA reads as TGTGCCAGCAGCTTGGCAGTAACCTTGGAGACCCAGTACTTC.

This chain links TRBV4-1 with TRBJ2-5, with D tentatively TRBD2 (5 bases). The CDR3 contains 17 residues. The V gene's germline CDR1 is MGHRA and CDR2 YSYEKL. Trimming removed 0 bases from V and 1 base from J, with 15 bases in between. CDR3 sequence reads: CASSQDLTHGVQETQYF. CDR3 coding DNA: TGCGCCAGCAGCCAAGACCTAACGCACGGGGTCCAAGAGACCCAGTACTTC.

The genes are TRBV7-6 and TRBJ1-4, with a possible D match to TRBD1 (6 bases). Trimming shortened V by 1 base and J by 6 bases, and 12 bases separated the two germline ends. Germline-derived CDR1 and CDR2 are SGHVS and FNYEAQ. The CDR3 spans 15 residues. CDR3 bases: TGTGCCAGCAGCTTAGAGGGCAGGGGATATGAAAAACTGTTTTTT. This encodes CASSLEGRGYEKLFF.

This chain links TRBV27 with TRBJ1-1; 11 positions agree with TRBD1. The CDR3 has 15 amino acids. The V segment lost 5 bases and the J segment 4 bases; nucleotides outside the gene matches: 6. CDR1 and CDR2 (germline): MNHEY, SMNVEV (reference sequence). Written as DNA, the CDR3 is TGTGCCAGCAGTAGGCCGGGACAGGGGGTCACTGAAGCTTTCTTT. It is translated as CASSRPGQGVTEAFF.

The CDR3, as DNA: TGCGCCAGCAACCAGGGCTATAATTCACCCCTCCACTTT. Its translation is CASNQGYNSPLHF. The chain uses TRBV10-2 and TRBJ1-6; weak D call: TRBD1 (5 bases). Germline CDR1 and CDR2: WSHSY and SAAADI. The CDR3 runs 13 residues. V was trimmed by 7 bases and J by 3 bases, leaving 7 bases between them.

The gene calls are TRBV7-6 and TRBJ2-5; 9 bases map to TRBD2. Germline lookup yields CDR1 SGHVS and CDR2 FNYEAQ. CDR3 length: 13 residues. J gave up 4 bases and V 6 bases, and 3 bases lay outside the gene matches. In DNA, the CDR3 is TGTGCCAGCAGTGAAGCGGGGGGAGAGACCCAGTACTTC. It encodes CASSEAGGETQYF.

This clone was picked up one time. The J gene is TRBJ1-4, the V gene TRBV10-1, with 7 bases matching TRBD1. Unmatched junction bases numbered 14, after V lost 2 bases and J lost 8 bases. Per germline, CDR1 WNHNN and CDR2 SYGVQD (reference sequence). This CDR3 comprises 17 residues. CDR3 residues: CASSELDKGGAWEKLFF. The CDR3 nucleotides read TGCGCCAGCAGTGAGCTGGATAAAGGGGGCGCATGGGAAAAACTGTTTTTT.